This T cell receptor (beta chain) originates from a study of control samples from healthy donors and cancer patients. Using immunoSEQ multiplex PCR, the repertoire was profiled, and TCRdb retains in-frame clones only, with some absent. The sample lists 20,000 or so clones, approximately 85% occurring once. The receptor was derived from a man in his sixties with head and neck cancer. Material: PBMCs.

CDR3 protein: CASSPGGARTQETQYF. CDR3 coding DNA: TGTGCCAGCTCACCGGGGGGCGCCAGAACTCAAGAGACCCAGTACTTC. This chain links TRBV18 with TRBJ2-5, with D perhaps given as TRBD1 or TRBD2 (6 bases each). Trimming pared 3 bases from V and 2 bases from J, leaving 16 bases between. CDR3 length: 16 amino acids. CDR1 and CDR2 from the germline V gene are KGHSH and LQKENI. Full variable domain (rest looked up from reference TRBV18 and TRBJ2-5): NAGVMQNPRHLVRRRGQEARLRCSPMKGHSHVYWYRQLPEEGLKFMVYLQKENIIDESGMPKERFSAEFPKEGPSILRIQQVVRGDSAAYFCASSPGGARTQETQYFGPGTRLLVL.